These 32 T cell receptor beta chains came from one sample sequenced in a study of blood T cell repertoires in COVID-19 (dated by TCRdb to the early 2020s). The receptor library was made with the immunoSEQ multiplex PCR assay. TCRdb's version of the immuneACCESS table is confined to in-frame rearrangements and falls short of the full clone set. An unresolved V gene accounts for under half of the shortfall where checked; the remainder is of unknown origin. A total of under 250,000 clones appear in this sample, about 88% of them only once. The ten top clones hold about a sixth of the sample. Sequencing was done on a sample of peripheral blood. All receptors come from a man in his forties or fifties with COVID-19, enrolled during active disease.

This rearrangement joins TRBV4-2 to TRBJ2-4; 8 bases are a match to TRBD2. The germline CDR1 and CDR2 sequences are LGHNA and YNFKEQ. The V and J ends lost 1 base and 2 bases, in that order; junction bases with no gene match: 4. CDR3 length: 16 residues. The CDR3 here is CASSQARGDPKNIQYF. The CDR3 bases are TGTGCCAGCAGCCAAGCGCGGGGGGATCCCAAAAACATTCAGTACTTC.

The V call is TRBV11-2, the J call TRBJ2-7; TRBD2 agrees at 7 bases. The CDR3 sequence is 15 residues long. The ends lost 2 bases at V and 6 bases at J; junction bases unmatched: 10. CDR1 SGHAT and CDR2 FQNNGV come from the germline V gene. The CDR3 DNA reads as TGTGCCAGCAGCTTATGGGCGGGGGAGACGGGCGAGCAGTACTTC. Its translation is CASSLWAGETGEQYF.

This clone was seen a single time. The V and J genes are TRBV28 and TRBJ1-4; 11 nucleotides line up with TRBD1. Germline V CDR1 and CDR2: MDHEN, SYDVKM. V dropped 6 bases and J dropped 7; count of bases not matched to a gene: 10. The CDR3 has 16 residues. The CDR3 nucleotides read TGTGCCAGCAGCGTCCCGGGACAGGGGGATCGTGAAAAACTGTTTTTT. Residues: CASSVPGQGDREKLFF.

The CDR3 sequence: CASSLGQGANYGYTF. Here the CDR3 DNA reads TGTGCCAGCAGCCTCGGACAGGGCGCTAACTATGGCTACACCTTC. The J gene is TRBJ1-2, the V gene TRBV11-2, with 8 nucleotides matching TRBD1. Germline CDR1 is SGHAT and CDR2 is FQNNGV. V shed 5 bases and J 0 bases; nucleotides not matched to a gene: 5. The CDR3 is 15 amino acids. Supplemented by reference TRBV11-2 and TRBJ1-2, the full variable domain reads EAGVAQSPRYKIIEKRQSVAFWCNPISGHATLYWYQQILGQGPKLLIQFQNNGVVDDSQLPKDRFSAERLKGVDSTLKIQPAKLEDSAVYLCASSLGQGANYGYTFGSGTRLTVV.

The V gene is TRBV24-1, the J gene TRBJ2-2; TRBD2 aligns across 10 bases. This CDR3 has 16 residues. The V segment lost 4 bases and the J segment 3 bases; nucleotides outside the gene matches: 4. CDR1 and CDR2 (germline): KGHDR, SFDVKD. Written as DNA, the CDR3 is TGTGCCACCAGTGACCCCAGCGGGAGGGACACCGGGGAGCTGTTTTTT. Translating gives CATSDPSGRDTGELFF.

The rearrangement uses TRBV28 and TRBJ1-4; 8 bases match TRBD1. Germline trimming cut 1 base from V and 7 bases from J; bases unmatched to any gene: 2. The germline gives CDR1 MDHEN, CDR2 SYDVKM. This CDR3 is 14 amino acids long. The CDR3 reads CASSLSGGLEKLFF. The CDR3 DNA sequence: TGTGCCAGCAGTTTATCAGGGGGCCTTGAAAAACTGTTTTTT.

The chain combines TRBV7-6 with TRBJ1-2; 9 positions agree with TRBD1. CDR3 length: 16 amino acids. The V gene's germline CDR1 is SGHVS and CDR2 FNYEAQ. The ends lost 5 bases at V and 3 bases at J; junction bases unmatched: 10. CDR3 region: CASSPPGTGIDYGYTF. The CDR3 region has the DNA TGTGCCAGCAGCCCCCCCGGGACAGGGATAGACTATGGCTACACCTTC.

V and J are TRBV6-1 and TRBJ1-1; the match to TRBD1 covers 7 bases. The CDR3 loop spans 14 amino acids. Trimming cost V 0 bases and J 10 bases; bases outside gene matches: 8. Germline V gene sequence: CDR1 MNHNS, CDR2 SASEGT. The CDR3 protein is CASSEAQGGLGAFF. CDR3 DNA sequence: TGTGCCAGCAGTGAAGCGCAAGGGGGCCTTGGAGCTTTCTTT.

This clone is a singleton in its sample. The rearrangement joins TRBV6-2 or TRBV6-3 to TRBJ1-5, with TRBD1 identical over 7 bases. Germline V lookup: CDR1 MNHEY, CDR2 SVGEGT. Trimming took 4 bases from V and 4 from J; bases not matched to a gene: 13. There are 17 residues in the CDR3. DNA for the CDR3: TGTGCCAGCAGTTCCACGACAAGGGGGCGGGTGAATCAGCCCCAGCATTTT. Protein: CASSSTTRGRVNQPQHF.

As for this clone: Just one base apart from a much larger clone, this may be a read error. Additional DNA sequences in this sample encode the identical CDR3. The chain joins TRBV4-3 to TRBJ2-2; 8 bases are shared with TRBD1. The CDR3 extends over 17 amino acids. Germline lookup yields CDR1 LGHNA and CDR2 YSLEER. The J segment lost 11 bases and the V segment lost 4 bases, leaving 18 bases of the junction unmatched. CDR3 DNA: TGCGCCAGCAGCCGAGAGAGGACAGGGTTGTGGATGGGAGAGCTGTTTTTT. Protein sequence: CASSRERTGLWMGELFF.

Here the CDR3 DNA reads TGTGCCAGCAGGGGGACTAGCGGGAGACGCTCCTACAATGAGCAGTTCTTC. Protein product: CASRGTSGRRSYNEQFF. The rearrangement joins TRBV2 to TRBJ2-1, with 14 nucleotides matching TRBD2. This CDR3 is built from 17 residues. V gave up 6 bases and J gave up 0 bases; unmatched junction bases: 4. Germline-derived CDR1 and CDR2 are SNHLY and FYNNEI. The full variable domain, its missing parts supplied by reference TRBV2 and TRBJ2-1, is EPEVTQTPSHQVTQMGQEVILRCVPISNHLYFYWYRQILGQKVEFLVSFYNNEISEKSEIFDDQFSVERPDGSNFTLKIRSTKLEDSAMYFCASRGTSGRRSYNEQFFGPGTRLTVL.

This clone was counted a single time. The genes are TRBV27 and TRBJ2-7; 8 positions agree with TRBD1. V dropped 0 bases and J dropped 6; count of bases not matched to a gene: 7. This CDR3 region has 15 residues. Germline CDR1 MNHEY, CDR2 SMNVEV (reference sequence). The CDR3 here is CASSLSETGVSEQYF. In nucleotides, the CDR3 is TGTGCCAGCAGTTTATCGGAGACAGGGGTCAGCGAGCAGTACTTC.

In DNA form, the CDR3 reads TGTGCCTGGAGTGGGGGGCCGGGTGGCTACACCTTC. Its translation is CAWSGGPGGYTF. The J gene is TRBJ1-2, the V gene TRBV30; D perhaps matches TRBD1 (6 bases). The V and J ends lost 1 base and 7 bases respectively, with 10 bases between them. Germline assignment: CDR1 GTSNPN and CDR2 SVGIG (reference sequence). The CDR3 consists of 12 residues. The full variable domain, completed using reference TRBV30 and TRBJ1-2, is SQTIHQWPATLVQPVGSPLSLECTVEGTSNPNLYWYRQAAGRGLQLLFYSVGIGQISSEVPQNLSASRPQDRQFILSSKKLLLSDSGFYLCAWSGGPGGYTFGSGTRLTVV.

The chain has TRBV19 and TRBJ1-5; the D is unclear. Looked up from germline, CDR1 is LNHDA and CDR2 is SQIVND (reference sequence). The V end lost 4 bases, the J end lost 6 bases, and 13 bases lay between the germline ends. The CDR3 loop spans 14 amino acids. The chain's CDR3 is CASSTPWEGQPQHF. CDR3 sequence (DNA): TGTGCCAGTAGTACCCCTTGGGAGGGTCAGCCCCAGCATTTT.

This clone was counted only a few times. V is TRBV20-1 and J is TRBJ1-5, with D perhaps TRBD1 (6 bases). CDR3 length: 14 amino acids. Trimming left V 3 bases short and J 4 bases short, with 13 bases between. The germline V gene encodes CDR1 DFQATT and CDR2 SNEGSKA (reference sequence). CDR3 residues: CSASGPGANQPQHF. DNA of the CDR3: TGCAGTGCTAGTGGGCCAGGGGCGAATCAGCCCCAGCATTTT.

This rearrangement joins TRBV28 to TRBJ1-1; TRBD1 agrees at 7 bases. The germline V gene encodes CDR1 MDHEN and CDR2 SYDVKM. V gave up 1 base and J gave up 0 bases; unmatched junction bases: 5. The CDR3 spans 16 residues. The DNA of the CDR3 is TGTGCCAGCAGTTTATTGGCAGGGGGATTGAACACTGAAGCTTTCTTT. Translation gives CASSLLAGGLNTEAFF.

V gene TRBV6-5 combines with J gene TRBJ2-3, with TRBD2 identical over 14 bases. The germline CDR1 and CDR2 sequences are MNHEY and SVGAGI. V was clipped by 7 bases and J by 8 bases; unmatched bases: 8. The CDR3 loop spans 15 amino acids. DNA of the CDR3: TGTGCCAGCACCGAGACTAGCGGGGGGGCTGGTACGCAGTATTTT. Translating it yields CASTETSGGAGTQYF.

The chain uses TRBV7-8 and TRBJ2-3, with 9 positions matching TRBD2. V lost 2 bases to trimming and J lost 2 bases; unmatched junction nucleotides: 8. CDR1 and CDR2 (germline): SGHVS, FQNEAQ. There are 17 residues in the CDR3. The CDR3 is CASSLMGSSGATDTQYF. In DNA form, the CDR3 reads TGTGCCAGCAGCTTAATGGGTTCTAGCGGGGCCACAGATACGCAGTATTTT.

J is TRBJ2-7 and V is TRBV12-3 or TRBV12-4; 7 bases fit TRBD2. The V gene end was trimmed by 7 bases and the J gene end by 6 bases; junction bases not matched to a gene: 9. The CDR3 contains 13 residues. The CDR3 DNA sequence: TGTGCCAGCACCCTGTGGGAGGGAAGCGAGCAGTACTTC. Its translation: CASTLWEGSEQYF.

This clone was detected only a few times. The chain is built from TRBV19 and TRBJ2-5; 7 nucleotides align to TRBD1. CDR1 LNHDA and CDR2 SQIVND come from the germline V gene (reference sequence). Trimming removed 3 bases from V and 4 bases from J; junction bases left unmatched: 2. The CDR3 is 13 amino acids. The CDR3 region has the DNA TGTGCCAGTAGTATGTACAGGGGAGAGACCCAGTACTTC. Translated: CASSMYRGETQYF.

This clone was seen only once. The CDR3 DNA reads as TGTGCCAGCAGTGAGGTCGACAGGGCGTGGACCACTGAAGCTTTCTTT. Amino acid sequence: CASSEVDRAWTTEAFF. The J gene is TRBJ1-1, the V gene TRBV25-1; 7 bases fit TRBD1. CDR1 and CDR2 from the germline V gene are MGHDK and SYGVNS. This CDR3 region has 16 residues. V shed 3 bases, J shed 4 bases, and the junction held 11 bases outside the gene matches.

The V gene is TRBV7-2, the J gene TRBJ2-2, with 9 bases fitting TRBD2. The V and J ends lost 7 bases and 5 bases, in that order; junction bases with no gene match: 20. The CDR3 has 19 amino acids. Germline CDR1 is SGHTA and CDR2 is FQGNSA. In nucleotides, the CDR3 is TGTGCCAGCACCAAATTTGCCCAAAAACTAGCGGGCTTAACCGGGGAGCTGTTTTTT. Amino acid sequence: CASTKFAQKLAGLTGELFF.

The V call is TRBV7-3, the J call TRBJ2-7; 10 nucleotides align to TRBD2. Trimming took 3 bases from V and 3 from J; bases not matched to a gene: 8. The CDR3 runs to 16 residues. Germline-derived CDR1 and CDR2 are SGHTA and FQGTGA. The CDR3 DNA follows: TGTGCCAGCAGCTTCCAATCTAGCGGGAGTATCTACGAGCAGTACTTC. It translates to CASSFQSSGSIYEQYF.

The rearrangement joins TRBV28 to TRBJ1-4; possible D gene TRBD1, 5 bases. V was shortened by 2 bases and J by 7 bases, with 11 bases between the two germline ends. The CDR3 is 14 residues long. Germline CDR1 and CDR2: MDHEN and SYDVKM. The CDR3 spells CASSLKGQGEKLFF. The DNA for the CDR3 is TGTGCCAGCAGTTTAAAGGGTCAGGGTGAAAAACTGTTTTTT.

This clone was observed a handful of times. V gene TRBV4-1 combines with J gene TRBJ1-2; the D is unclear. Germline values: CDR1 MGHRA, CDR2 YSYEKL. CDR3 size: 15 residues. V lost 0 bases and J lost 2, with 10 bases in between. DNA for the CDR3: TGCGCCAGCAGCCAAGAGTCCGAGACAAACTATGGCTACACCTTC. This codes for CASSQESETNYGYTF.

On this clone: Distinct nucleotide sequences in the sample also encode this CDR3. The chain joins TRBV9 to TRBJ2-7; 7 nucleotides align to TRBD1. The CDR3 has 14 amino acids. Trimming removed 2 bases from V and 2 bases from J; junction bases left unmatched: 4. Germline loops: CDR1 SGDLS, CDR2 YYNGEE. The CDR3 protein is CASSVGQATYEQYF. In DNA, the CDR3 is TGTGCCAGCAGCGTTGGACAGGCCACCTACGAGCAGTACTTC.

The chain joins TRBV30 to TRBJ2-7, with D possibly being TRBD2 (5 bases). Trimming removed 1 base from V and 3 bases from J, with 7 bases in between. CDR1 is GTSNPN and CDR2 is SVGIG in the germline V gene (reference sequence). CDR3 size: 12 residues. The CDR3 region is CAWSDRDYEQYF. The CDR3 DNA follows: TGTGCCTGGAGTGACCGGGACTACGAGCAGTACTTC.

In DNA, the CDR3 is TGTGCCAGCAGTTACTTGGACAACCGCTCTGGAAACACCATATATTTT. Protein: CASSYLDNRSGNTIYF. The chain combines TRBV6-5 with TRBJ1-3, with D maybe TRBD1 (5 bases). CDR1 and CDR2 from the germline V gene are MNHEY and SVGAGI. The CDR3 has 16 amino acids. V lost 1 base and J 0 bases, leaving 10 bases between the germline ends.

For this clone: Other DNA sequences in this specimen translate into the identical CDR3. The chain employs TRBV30 and TRBJ2-3; D remains unclear. The CDR3 covers 12 residues. The V end was cut by 4 bases, the J end by 2 bases, with 7 bases between. Germline CDR1 reads GTSNPN; CDR2 reads SVGIG (reference sequence). The chain's CDR3 is CAWTGSTDTQYF. Here the CDR3 DNA reads TGTGCCTGGACAGGATCCACAGATACGCAGTATTTT. The full variable domain, its missing parts supplied by reference TRBV30 and TRBJ2-3, is SQTIHQWPATLVQPVGSPLSLECTVEGTSNPNLYWYRQAAGRGLQLLFYSVGIGQISSEVPQNLSASRPQDRQFILSSKKLLLSDSGFYLCAWTGSTDTQYFGPGTRLTVL.

The chain combines TRBV7-9 with TRBJ2-2, with 12 bases fitting TRBD2. Germline V gene sequence: CDR1 SEHNR, CDR2 FQNEAQ (reference sequence). The V gene end was trimmed by 3 bases and the J gene end by 0 bases; junction bases not matched to a gene: 2. This CDR3 contains 17 residues. DNA of the CDR3: TGTGCCAGCAGCTTCCTAGCGGGAGGGACGAACACCGGGGAGCTGTTTTTT. Translated: CASSFLAGGTNTGELFF.

The rearrangement uses TRBV7-7 and TRBJ2-2; the D gene is possibly TRBD2 (5 bases). This CDR3 is built from 16 residues. The V end lost 4 bases, the J end lost 4 bases, and 16 bases lay between the germline ends. Per the germline V gene, CDR1 is SSHAT and CDR2 is FNYEAQ (reference sequence). CDR3 region: CASSSVVREGTGELFF. DNA for the CDR3: TGTGCCAGCAGCTCCGTTGTGCGAGAGGGCACCGGGGAGCTGTTTTTT.

The chain recombines TRBV7-6 with TRBJ2-1; the D gene is possibly TRBD1 (6 bases). The V end lost 5 bases, the J end lost 6 bases, and 17 bases lay between the germline ends. The CDR3 runs to 15 residues. Germline CDR1 SGHVS, CDR2 FNYEAQ. The CDR3 coding sequence is TGTGCCAGCAGCACCTCAGGGGCGGTCCTCAATGAGCAGTTCTTC. Residues: CASSTSGAVLNEQFF.